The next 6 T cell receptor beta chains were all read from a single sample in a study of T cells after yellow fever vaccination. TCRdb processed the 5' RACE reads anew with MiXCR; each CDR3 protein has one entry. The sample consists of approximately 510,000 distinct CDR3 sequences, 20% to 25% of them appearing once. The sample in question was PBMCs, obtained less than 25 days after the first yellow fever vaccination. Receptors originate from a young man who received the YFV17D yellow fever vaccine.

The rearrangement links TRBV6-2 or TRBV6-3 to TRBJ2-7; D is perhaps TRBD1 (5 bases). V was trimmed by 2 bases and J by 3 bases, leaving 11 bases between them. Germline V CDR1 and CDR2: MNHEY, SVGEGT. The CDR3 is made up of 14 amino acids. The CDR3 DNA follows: TGTGCCAGCAGTTACAGGGGCCAAGACTACGAGCAGTACGTC. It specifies CASSYRGQDYEQYV.

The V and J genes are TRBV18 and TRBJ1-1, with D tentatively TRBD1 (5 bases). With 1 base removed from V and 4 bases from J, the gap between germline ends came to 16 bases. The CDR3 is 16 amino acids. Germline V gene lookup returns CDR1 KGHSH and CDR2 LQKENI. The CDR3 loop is CASSPRNIVGGTEAFF. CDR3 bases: TGTGCCAGCTCACCACGGAACATAGTCGGGGGCACTGAAGCTTTCTTT.

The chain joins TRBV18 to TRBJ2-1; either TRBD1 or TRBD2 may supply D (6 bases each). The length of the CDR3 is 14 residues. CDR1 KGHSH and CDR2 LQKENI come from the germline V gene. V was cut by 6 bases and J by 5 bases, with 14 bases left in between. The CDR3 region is CASSLGGWDNEQFF. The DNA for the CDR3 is TGTGCCAGCTCTCTCGGGGGCTGGGACAATGAGCAGTTCTTC.

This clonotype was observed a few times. CDR3 in amino acids: CASSPLGAGGPSSTDTQYF. CDR3 coding DNA: TGTGCCAGCAGTCCTCTTGGAGCGGGGGGGCCCTCTAGCACAGATACGCAGTATTTT. V gene TRBV6-1 combines with J gene TRBJ2-3, with TRBD2 identical over 10 bases. The CDR3 consists of 19 residues. CDR1 is MNHNS, CDR2 SASEGT, per germline. The J segment lost 0 bases and the V segment lost 5 bases, leaving 14 bases of the junction unmatched.

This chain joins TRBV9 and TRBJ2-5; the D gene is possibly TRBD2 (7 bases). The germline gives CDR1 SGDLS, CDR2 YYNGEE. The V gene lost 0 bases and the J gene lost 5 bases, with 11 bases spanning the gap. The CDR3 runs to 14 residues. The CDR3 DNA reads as TGTGCCAGCAGCGTAGCGGGGGGCGGGGAGACCCAGTACTTC. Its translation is CASSVAGGGETQYF.

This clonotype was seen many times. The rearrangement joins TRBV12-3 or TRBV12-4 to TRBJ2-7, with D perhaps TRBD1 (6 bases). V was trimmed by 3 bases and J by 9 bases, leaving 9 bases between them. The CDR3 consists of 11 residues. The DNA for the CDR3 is TGTGCCAGCAGTTTGGGGGCGACGCAGTACTTC. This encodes CASSLGATQYF.